This T cell receptor (beta chain) was sequenced during a study of shared clonotypes between healthy human individuals. About the research overall: Sampling drew on donors who were a couple of women and a few men aged 18 to 49.

Around 30,000 T cell genomes (approximately 190 ng DNA) went into each sorted-subset replicate. TCRdb keeps only in-frame clones here, not all; method: immunoSEQ multiplex PCR. The table includes 2,500,000 or so clones, around 90% detected once. V lost 5 bases, J lost 7 bases, and 11 bases stayed unmatched. The CDR3 consists of 15 residues. Per germline, CDR1 MNHEY and CDR2 SVGAGI. The chain recombines TRBV6-5 with TRBJ2-1, with 7 bases fitting TRBD2. What was sequenced was naive CD4+ T cells sorted from blood. The sample's subset: CD45RA+ positively selected. This TCR was sampled from a man younger than 30 in good health. CDR3: CASSPGLGSGNEQFF. Here the CDR3 DNA reads TGTGCCAGCAGTCCCGGACTAGGGTCGGGGAATGAGCAGTTCTTC.